These 26 T cell receptor beta chains were sequenced from one sample in a study of T cell responses to AZD1222 COVID-19 vaccine. TCRdb's table, derived via immunoSEQ multiplex PCR, lists solely in-frame clones and lacks some. The table records under 150,000 clones, about 91% of them present only once. This specimen consisted of peripheral blood, obtained on day 0 of AZD1222 vaccination. The receptors derive from an adult in good health.

This clone is classed as medium-sized. The V gene is TRBV2, the J gene TRBJ2-1; 11 bases align to TRBD1. V shed 5 bases, J shed 4 bases, and the junction held 4 bases outside the gene matches. The germline gives CDR1 SNHLY, CDR2 FYNNEI. The CDR3 sequence is 15 residues long. The CDR3 bases are TGTGCCAGCAGTTGGACAGGGGGCCATTACAATGAGCAGTTCTTC. Amino acids: CASSWTGGHYNEQFF.

The chain links TRBV6-2 or TRBV6-3 to TRBJ1-1; D not resolved. Per the germline V gene, CDR1 is MNHEY and CDR2 is SVGEGT. The CDR3 loop spans 11 amino acids. The V end was cut by 8 bases, the J end by 1 base, with 5 bases between. The CDR3 coding sequence is TGTGCCAGCCGCCGGAACACTGAAGCTTTCTTT. Translation gives CASRRNTEAFF.

CDR3: CASSPTGQRNQPQHF. The CDR3 DNA is TGTGCCAGCTCACCAACGGGACAGAGAAATCAGCCCCAGCATTTT. This chain links TRBV18 with TRBJ1-5; TRBD1 agrees at 7 bases. Trimming cost V 2 bases and J 4 bases; bases outside gene matches: 5. This CDR3 is built from 15 residues. In germline, CDR1 is KGHSH, CDR2 LQKENI.

The chain has TRBV5-1 and TRBJ2-3; 10 bases line up with TRBD1. The germline gives CDR1 SGHRS, CDR2 YFSETQ. V lost 5 bases and J lost 5; bases outside the gene matches: 8. CDR3 length: 15 amino acids. CDR3 coding DNA: TGCGCCAGCAGAGCCGACAGGGGGCTTAGAGATACGCAGTATTTT. Its translation: CASRADRGLRDTQYF.

V gene TRBV11-2 combines with J gene TRBJ1-1; D unresolved. Per the germline V gene, CDR1 is SGHAT and CDR2 is FQNNGV. The CDR3 runs to 14 residues. Trimming took 4 bases from V and 2 from J, leaving 11 bases between them. The CDR3 nucleotides are TGTGCCAGCAGCTCTCGTATGGGTAACACTGAAGCTTTCTTT. Its translation is CASSSRMGNTEAFF.

V and J are TRBV2 and TRBJ2-7, with 8 bases lining up with TRBD2. There are 18 residues in the CDR3. The V and J ends lost 1 base and 0 bases, in that order; junction bases with no gene match: 11. The germline CDR1 and CDR2 sequences are SNHLY and FYNNEI. The CDR3 region has the DNA TGTGCCAGCAGTGAAGAGGGTTCCGGCGGGAGGAGCTCCTACGAGCAGTACTTC. Amino acid sequence: CASSEEGSGGRSSYEQYF.

V gene TRBV6-5 combines with J gene TRBJ2-7, with no clear D. Germline CDR1 reads MNHEY; CDR2 reads SVGAGI. The CDR3 loop spans 13 amino acids. Trimming removed 7 bases from V and 1 base from J, with 11 bases in between. The CDR3 nucleotides are TGTGCCAGCATGTCTCCGGTTTCCTACGAGCAGTACTTC. This codes for CASMSPVSYEQYF.

In the case of this clone: At one end the junction does not follow the germline gene, possibly because of a read error. The rearrangement uses TRBV11-2 and TRBJ1-2; D call uncertain. The CDR3 is made up of 11 amino acids. Germline-derived CDR1 and CDR2 are SGHAT and FQNNGV. CDR3 residues: CASSFEGLAGF. In DNA form, the CDR3 reads TGTGCCAGCAGCTTTGAGGGTCTGGCCGGCTTC.

V gene TRBV24-1 combines with J gene TRBJ1-2, with D possibly being TRBD1 (6 bases). The CDR3 has 14 residues. Trimming removed 3 bases at V and 7 bases at J, with 14 bases between. Germline V lookup: CDR1 KGHDR, CDR2 SFDVKD. The CDR3 DNA reads TGTGCCACCAGTGATGGGGGGCGGGTAGGTGGCTACACCTTC. Translated, it gives CATSDGGRVGGYTF.

For this clone: Within the sample, other DNA sequences also encode this same CDR3. The rearrangement joins TRBV28 to TRBJ1-2; D gene unclear. The CDR3 covers 13 residues. Germline V gives CDR1 MDHEN, CDR2 SYDVKM. The V end was cut by 5 bases, the J end by 8 bases, with 15 bases between. Here the CDR3 reads CASSPPRAGGYTF. Written as DNA, the CDR3 is TGTGCCAGCAGTCCCCCTAGGGCGGGCGGCTACACCTTC.

The gene calls are TRBV10-3 and TRBJ1-2; D is undetermined. The V gene's germline CDR1 is ENHRY and CDR2 SYGVKD. The CDR3 is made up of 15 amino acids. V lost 6 bases and J 7 bases, leaving 21 bases between the germline ends. The chain's CDR3 is CAISHYVLGEAGYTF. The CDR3 DNA follows: TGTGCCATCAGCCACTACGTCTTAGGTGAGGCTGGCTACACCTTC.

The chain links TRBV6-5 to TRBJ2-3; possible D gene TRBD2, 5 bases. The germline V gene has CDR1 MNHEY and CDR2 SVGAGI. The CDR3 has 16 residues. The ends were cut back, 0 bases at V and 0 bases at J, with 10 bases in the middle. Written as DNA, the CDR3 is TGTGCCAGCAGTTACTCTGGCGGGTCTAGCACAGATACGCAGTATTTT. This sequence encodes CASSYSGGSSTDTQYF.

The genes are TRBV28 and TRBJ1-4; maybe TRBD1 (5 bases). CDR1 MDHEN and CDR2 SYDVKM come from the germline V gene. Trimming cost V 5 bases and J 5 bases, with 18 bases left between them. The CDR3 has 16 residues. CDR3 in amino acids: CASSRGALELNEKLFF. The CDR3, as DNA: TGTGCCAGCAGTCGAGGGGCTCTGGAACTGAATGAAAAACTGTTTTTT.

This clone has just one count. V is TRBV5-1 and J is TRBJ2-4; D not certain. CDR3 length: 12 residues. The germline V and J ends were trimmed by 6 bases and 2 bases, with 6 bases remaining between them. Germline CDR1 and CDR2: SGHRS and YFSETQ. CDR3 in amino acids: CASKSSKNIQYF. The CDR3 bases are TGCGCCAGCAAAAGTTCCAAAAACATTCAGTACTTC. Complete variable domain (other parts from reference TRBV5-1 and TRBJ2-4): KAGVTQTPRYLIKTRGQQVTLSCSPISGHRSVSWYQQTPGQGLQFLFEYFSETQRNKGNFPGRFSGRQFSNSRSEMNVSTLELGDSALYLCASKSSKNIQYFGAGTRLSVL.

The chain carries TRBV19 and TRBJ2-5; D remains unclear. This CDR3 has 13 amino acids. Between the trimmed V and J ends, which lost 1 base and 5 bases, there was a span of 8 bases. Looked up from germline, CDR1 is LNHDA and CDR2 is SQIVND (reference sequence). The CDR3 is CASSIGLPETQYF. Written as DNA, the CDR3 is TGTGCCAGTAGTATAGGCCTTCCGGAGACCCAGTACTTC.

The chain couples TRBV28 to TRBJ1-3; no definite D call. The germline CDR1 and CDR2 sequences are MDHEN and SYDVKM. Trimming removed 3 bases at V and 2 bases at J, with 11 bases between. This CDR3 is built from 15 residues. As DNA, the CDR3 is TGTGCCAGCAGTTTTGAGGGTCTGGCTGGAAACACCATATATTTT. Its translation: CASSFEGLAGNTIYF. The whole variable domain, remainder taken from reference TRBV28 and TRBJ1-3, is DVKVTQSSRYLVKRTGEKVFLECVQDMDHENMFWYRQDPGLGLRLIYFSYDVKMKEKGDIPEGYSVSREKKERFSLILESASTNQTSMYLCASSFEGLAGNTIYFGEGSWLTVV.

The rearrangement uses TRBV6-5 and TRBJ2-2; perhaps TRBD2 as D (5 bases). Germline CDR1 MNHEY, CDR2 SVGAGI. V was shortened by 6 bases and J by 7 bases, with 12 bases between the two germline ends. The CDR3 length is 13 residues. The CDR3 protein is CASREDGIGELFF. In DNA form, the CDR3 reads TGTGCCAGCAGGGAGGATGGGATCGGGGAGCTGTTTTTT.

V and J are TRBV19 and TRBJ1-5; perhaps TRBD1 as D (5 bases). Germline V CDR1 and CDR2: LNHDA, SQIVND (reference sequence). The CDR3 runs 15 residues. Trimming removed 5 bases at V and 9 bases at J, with 20 bases between. The CDR3 protein is CASSVSGTPELPQHF. CDR3 sequence (DNA): TGTGCCAGTAGTGTCTCCGGGACCCCCGAACTGCCCCAGCATTTT.

The chain couples TRBV19 to TRBJ2-5; D ambiguous. Germline V lookup: CDR1 LNHDA, CDR2 SQIVND (reference sequence). The CDR3 is 14 residues long. V lost 2 bases, J lost 1 base, and 8 bases lay in between. CDR3 coding DNA: TGTGCCAGTAGTATACGGCAGCCCCAAGAGACCCAGTACTTC. This sequence encodes CASSIRQPQETQYF.

The chain is built from TRBV7-9 and TRBJ1-4; possible D gene TRBD1, 6 bases. The V gene's germline CDR1 is SEHNR and CDR2 FQNEAQ (reference sequence). This CDR3 is built from 14 residues. V shed 1 base and J shed 7 bases, with 10 bases lying between them. The CDR3 DNA follows: TGTGCCAGCAGCTTAGGACAGGCGATTGAAAAACTGTTTTTT. This encodes CASSLGQAIEKLFF.

The rearrangement joins TRBV6-2 or TRBV6-3 to TRBJ1-2, with a possible D match to TRBD1 (5 bases). CDR3 length: 15 amino acids. Deletions cut 2 bases from V and 4 bases from J, with 14 bases between. Per germline, CDR1 MNHEY and CDR2 SVGEGT. This CDR3 is CASSYVGRGTYGYTF. The CDR3 region has the DNA TGTGCCAGCAGTTACGTTGGGAGAGGGACCTATGGCTACACCTTC.

The CDR3 sequence: CASNGPSGSTGELFF. Written as DNA, the CDR3 is TGTGCCAGCAACGGCCCTAGCGGGAGCACCGGGGAGCTGTTTTTT. The chain joins TRBV2 to TRBJ2-2; the match to TRBD2 covers 10 bases. The length of the CDR3 is 15 residues. Germline lookup yields CDR1 SNHLY and CDR2 FYNNEI. Losses at the gene ends were 7 bases for V and 4 bases for J; bases not matched to a gene: 6.

This chain joins TRBV7-3 and TRBJ1-1; D gene ambiguous. This CDR3 region has 15 residues. With 3 bases removed from V and 4 bases from J, the gap between germline ends came to 15 bases. CDR1 and CDR2 (germline): SGHTA, FQGTGA. CDR3 in amino acids: CASSLDPEGSTEAFF. The CDR3, as DNA: TGTGCCAGCAGCTTGGACCCGGAAGGGAGCACTGAAGCTTTCTTT.

In DNA form, the CDR3 reads TGCGCCAGCAGCGTCACAGGGTTGTCCTATAATTCACCCCTCCACTTT. This gives the protein CASSVTGLSYNSPLHF. J is TRBJ1-6 and V is TRBV5-1, with D possibly matching TRBD1 (6 bases). The CDR3 has 16 amino acids. The V and J ends lost 4 bases and 1 base respectively, with 12 bases between them. CDR1 SGHRS and CDR2 YFSETQ come from the germline V gene.

This chain links TRBV18 with TRBJ1-4; no firm D call. Germline loops: CDR1 KGHSH, CDR2 LQKENI. The CDR3 runs to 17 residues. Trimming left V 4 bases short and J 6 bases short, with 21 bases between. CDR3 in DNA: TGTGCCAGCTCACACTCCTTTGCTCGGACTGGAGATGAAAAACTGTTTTTT. Translating it yields CASSHSFARTGDEKLFF.

The rearrangement joins TRBV19 to TRBJ1-2, with D perhaps TRBD1 (5 bases). Per the germline V gene, CDR1 is LNHDA and CDR2 is SQIVND (reference sequence). Trimming removed 4 bases from V and 4 bases from J, with 10 bases in between. There are 13 residues in the CDR3. The CDR3 loop is CASSTGTVYGYTF. The CDR3 DNA is TGTGCCAGTAGTACAGGGACGGTCTATGGCTACACCTTC. Combining the CDR3 with reference TRBV19 and TRBJ1-2 gives the whole variable domain DGGITQSPKYLFRKEGQNVTLSCEQNLNHDAMYWYRQDPGQGLRLIYYSQIVNDFQKGDIAEGYSVSREKKESFPLTVTSAQKNPTAFYLCASSTGTVYGYTFGSGTRLTVV.